This T cell receptor beta chain was observed in a study of metastatic and nonmetastatic thyroid tumors. Study information: The study looked at repertoires side by side in blood and in tumor or nodule tissue from malignant and benign thyroid patients. Whole-study findings and limits: Within blood and tumor, benign nodules reportedly had significantly lower TCR beta diversity than malignant thyroid tumors did.

Germline V lookup: CDR1 MNHEY, CDR2 SVGEGT. Trimming shortened V by 7 bases and J by 7 bases, and 17 bases separated the two germline ends. The CDR3 loop spans 14 amino acids. TCRdb re-called the PCR reads through MiXCR. The sample has about 11,000 clones, about 37% seen once. This clone has just a few counts. Its antigen remains unknown. All patients were untreated before thyroid surgery. This receptor was obtained from a female donor with papillary thyroid cancer or a benign thyroid nodule (not recorded which). Some clones in this sample may be carry-over from other donors' samples. The chain has TRBV6-2 or TRBV6-3 and TRBJ2-1; D perhaps matches TRBD2 (6 bases). Sequences were obtained from tumor tissue. The CDR3 spells CASTTAGPANEQFF. The CDR3 nucleotides read TGTGCCAGCACTACGGCGGGGCCTGCTAATGAGCAGTTCTTC.